The T cell receptor (beta chain) described here comes from a study of CD8 T cells in Susac syndrome. Random hexamers were used to reverse transcribe roughly 0.5 to 1 ug of RNA. TCRdb analysed the immunoSEQ multiplex PCR reads with MiXCR anew, one entry per CDR3 protein. Of some 160,000 distinct CDR3 sequences listed, 85% to 95% are singletons. Negative isolation was used for CD8+ and CD4+ T cells, and FACS enrichment was applied to TEMRA cells. This CDR3 has 15 amino acids. The V gene lost 4 bases and the J gene lost 0 bases, with 11 bases spanning the gap. Germline lookup yields CDR1 SGHDN and CDR2 FVKESK.

This chain connects TRBV14 to TRBJ2-3, with a possible D match to TRBD2 (5 bases). Input material: CD8+ T cells from PBMCs. This clonotype was sampled from a human donor with multiple sclerosis. CDR3 DNA sequence: TGTGCCAGCAGCCCGGTGAGGGAGAGCACAGATACGCAGTATTTT. Residues: CASSPVRESTDTQYF.